Below, one TCR beta chain is given with its context. What it binds is unknown. This CDR3 region has 13 residues. Germline assignment: CDR1 MNHEY and CDR2 SVGAGI. V was shortened by 2 bases and J by 4 bases, with 8 bases between the two germline ends. The data belong to a study of Ad26.COV2.S vaccination and SARS-CoV-2 variants. Study-level background: Doses of Ad26.COV2.S were injected into muscle once or twice, 56 days apart.

Here immunoSEQ multiplex PCR was the method, and the copy in TCRdb shows in-frame clones only, minus some. In the table there are 200,000 to 300,000 clones, roughly 87% of which are singletons. Study outcomes and limitations: Vaccine recipients showed a spike-specific TCR breadth that was higher than in placebo recipients. Recipients of either vaccine or placebo displayed similar breadth of non-spike TCRs.

Treatment specified: about 20 received Ad26.COV2.S at low or high dose, single or two shots; roughly five received placebo; per-sample allocation not given. Collection of the samples took place on day 63 after the first injection of vaccine or placebo. V usage is TRBV6-5 and J usage is TRBJ1-2; D uncertain. The source is a person between 18 and 65 years old who received the Ad26.COV2.S COVID-19 vaccine or a placebo. The sample in question was peripheral blood, obtained in a trial of Ad26.COV2.S vaccine versus placebo. The CDR3 DNA is TGTGCCAGCAGTTACGTTCGGGGCTATGGCTACACCTTC. Its protein is CASSYVRGYGYTF.